This T cell receptor beta chain was identified in a study of control samples from healthy donors and cancer patients. Comments on this clone: A junction boundary mismatches the germline segment, possibly from a read error.

The table came from immunoSEQ multiplex PCR; TCRdb's copy has only in-frame clones and leaves some out. The top ten clones hold about 1.6% of a sample with approximately 220,000 clones, roughly 94% of them seen once. The germline CDR1 and CDR2 sequences are SEHNR and FQNEAQ (reference sequence). This CDR3 is built from 15 residues. This chain joins TRBV7-9 and TRBJ1-1; TRBD1 agrees at 8 bases. The clonotype originates from a man aged 50 to 60 in good health. The sample taken for sequencing was blood. CDR3 sequence (DNA): TGTGCCAGCAGCCATGCAGGGGGCGTGAAGACTGAAGCTTTCTTT. Protein product: CASSHAGGVKTEAFF.